Each of the 26 T cell receptor beta chains below was sequenced from the same sample in a study of T cells in Graves' hyperthyroidism and ophthalmopathy. RNA transcripts gave rise to amplified TCR beta CDR3 regions. First-round RT-PCR targeting the TCR CDR3 was performed with the HTBI primer set. MiXCR, applied by TCRdb to the multiplex PCR reads, yields one record per CDR3 protein. The profile shows 90,000 to 120,000 distinct CDR3 sequences, approximately 15% of them singletons. The sequencing input was blood. The receptor source for this set is a woman in her fifties or sixties with Graves' hyperthyroidism.

This sequence joins TRBV5-1 and TRBJ1-2; TRBD1 matches 8 bases. The CDR3 contains 13 residues. Losses at the gene ends were 0 bases for V and 7 bases for J; bases not matched to a gene: 2. The germline V gene has CDR1 SGHRS and CDR2 YFSETQ. CDR3 nucleotides: TGCGCCAGCAGCTTGGGCGGGACAGGTGGCTACACCTTC. It codes for CASSLGGTGGYTF.

Ten or more counts support this clonotype. The gene calls are TRBV11-1 and TRBJ2-7; D possibly corresponds to TRBD2 (6 bases). The CDR3 is made up of 13 amino acids. Germline V gives CDR1 SGHAT, CDR2 FQDESV (reference sequence). Trimming shortened V by 6 bases and J by 8 bases, and 17 bases separated the two germline ends. CDR3 sequence (DNA): TGTGCCAGCAGTCCCCCCGGGGGTTACAAGCAGTACGTC. It translates to CASSPPGGYKQYV.

The chain combines TRBV5-4 with TRBJ2-1; TRBD1 might be the D (5 bases). The CDR3 runs to 14 residues. Germline V gives CDR1 SGHNT, CDR2 YYREEE (reference sequence). V was trimmed by 0 bases and J by 8 bases, leaving 12 bases between them. CDR3 sequence: CASSLVSGADEQFF. The CDR3 coding sequence is TGTGCCAGCAGCTTGGTTTCTGGGGCCGATGAGCAGTTCTTC.

At least ten counts were recorded for this clonotype. This chain connects TRBV18 to TRBJ1-5; 8 positions agree with TRBD1. CDR1 is KGHSH, CDR2 LQKENI, per germline. Losses at the gene ends were 6 bases for V and 2 bases for J; bases not matched to a gene: 9. The CDR3 sequence is 16 residues long. CDR3 DNA sequence: TGTGCCAGCTCGCCTATAGTGGACAGGGGCAATCAGCCCCAGCATTTT. Translated, it gives CASSPIVDRGNQPQHF.

In this sample, this clonotype turned up many times. V gene TRBV14 combines with J gene TRBJ1-1; D gene ambiguous. CDR1 is SGHDN and CDR2 is FVKESK in the germline V gene. Trimming stripped 2 bases from V and 3 bases from J, with 19 bases between. The CDR3 is 17 amino acids. The CDR3 region has the DNA TGTGCCAGCAGCCAAAGAACCCAACTTGCATCATACACTGAAGCTTTCTTT. It is translated as CASSQRTQLASYTEAFF.

This clonotype was observed at least ten times. The chain couples TRBV20-1 to TRBJ2-2, with D unclear. The germline gives CDR1 DFQATT, CDR2 SNEGSKA (reference sequence). The CDR3 contains 12 residues. V was clipped by 5 bases and J by 1 base, with 5 bases between them. This CDR3 reads CSAVGNTGELFF. The CDR3 nucleotides are TGCAGTGCTGTGGGGAACACCGGGGAGCTGTTTTTT.

The chain links TRBV27 to TRBJ2-7, with no clear D. This CDR3 spans 13 amino acids. V was clipped by 2 bases and J by 1 base, with 6 bases between them. Germline V CDR1 and CDR2: MNHEY, SMNVEV (reference sequence). For the CDR3, the DNA is TGTGCCAGCAGTTTAGCGCAGTCCTACGAGCAGTACTTC. Translating it yields CASSLAQSYEQYF.

There are many counts of this clonotype. This chain uses TRBV12-3 or TRBV12-4 with TRBJ1-1, with D tentatively TRBD1 (5 bases). The CDR3 length is 13 residues. V gave up 6 bases and J gave up 1 base, with 9 bases separating them. The CDR3 coding sequence is TGTGCCAGCAGGGGGACCGCGAACACTGAAGCTTTCTTT. The encoded protein is CASRGTANTEAFF.

This clonotype was observed at least ten times. This chain uses TRBV9 with TRBJ2-3; possibly TRBD1 or TRBD2 for D (5 bases each). The CDR3 is 15 residues long. Trimming pared 4 bases from V and 2 bases from J, leaving 14 bases between. Germline CDR1 and CDR2: SGDLS and YYNGEE. CDR3 in amino acids: CASSRGTEDTDTQYF. For the CDR3, the DNA is TGTGCCAGCAGCCGAGGGACCGAAGACACAGATACGCAGTATTTT. Complete variable domain (other parts from reference TRBV9 and TRBJ2-3): DSGVTQTPKHLITATGQRVTLRCSPRSGDLSVYWYQQSLDQGLQFLIQYYNGEERAKGNILERFSAQQFPDLHSELNLSSLELGDSALYFCASSRGTEDTDTQYFGPGTRLTVL.

This clonotype was counted at least ten times. The genes are TRBV4-2 and TRBJ2-7, with 13 bases that match TRBD2. CDR3 length: 16 residues. J lost 5 bases, V lost 4 bases, and 8 bases had no gene match. In germline, CDR1 is LGHNA, CDR2 YNFKEQ. DNA of the CDR3: TGTGCCAGCAGCCTAACTAGCGGGAGGGCCCGAGACGAGCAGTACTTC. Its translation is CASSLTSGRARDEQYF.

The rearrangement joins TRBV28 to TRBJ1-2; the D gene is possibly TRBD1 (5 bases). The germline CDR1 and CDR2 sequences are MDHEN and SYDVKM. This CDR3 is built from 17 residues. The germline V and J ends were trimmed by 6 bases and 6 bases, with 26 bases remaining between them. CDR3 coding DNA: TGTGCCAGCAGCCGCTCTGGGGCAGTGGGGCTTCGGGATGGCTACACCTTC. This gives the protein CASSRSGAVGLRDGYTF.

This clonotype was found many times. V gene TRBV3-1 combines with J gene TRBJ2-5; no firm D call. Germline values: CDR1 LGHDT, CDR2 YNNKEL (reference sequence). CDR3 length: 12 residues. V shed 2 bases and J shed 3 bases, with 4 bases lying between them. This CDR3 is CASSQFKETQYF. CDR3 nucleotide sequence: TGTGCCAGCAGCCAATTTAAAGAGACCCAGTACTTC.

This clonotype showed up many times. This chain links TRBV7-9 with TRBJ2-2; 10 bases fit TRBD2. CDR1 SEHNR and CDR2 FQNEAQ come from the germline V gene (reference sequence). V was clipped by 6 bases and J by 5 bases; unmatched bases: 9. The CDR3 runs to 16 residues. The CDR3 region has the DNA TGTGCCAGCAGAGCTAGCGGGAGACTAGTAACCGGGGAGCTGTTTTTT. It encodes CASRASGRLVTGELFF.

This clonotype was counted ten times or more. The J gene is TRBJ2-7, the V gene TRBV2; D not resolved. The germline gives CDR1 SNHLY, CDR2 FYNNEI. CDR3 length: 12 amino acids. The V and J ends lost 7 bases and 0 bases respectively, with 7 bases between them. The CDR3 DNA reads TGTGCCAGCAAACGTAGCTCCTACGAGCAGTACTTC. Encoded protein: CASKRSSYEQYF.

This clonotype was seen many times. V is TRBV3-1 and J is TRBJ2-3; 7 bases agree with TRBD1. Germline loops: CDR1 LGHDT, CDR2 YNNKEL (reference sequence). CDR3 length: 14 amino acids. V was pared by 4 bases and J by 6 bases, with 7 bases of the junction left unmatched. The CDR3 bases are TGTGCCAGCAGCCCGACAGGGTTTTGGGATACGCAGTATTTT. Translated, it gives CASSPTGFWDTQYF.

This clonotype was found many times. This chain uses TRBV7-3 with TRBJ1-1; the match to TRBD1 covers 7 bases. The V and J ends lost 5 bases and 6 bases, in that order; junction bases with no gene match: 9. Germline CDR1 reads SGHTA; CDR2 reads FQGTGA. CDR3 length: 14 amino acids. The CDR3 DNA is TGTGCCAGCAGCAAGAACAGGGGCCGGGCTGAAGCTTTCTTT. The encoded protein is CASSKNRGRAEAFF. The full variable domain, its missing parts supplied by reference TRBV7-3 and TRBJ1-1, is GAGVSQTPSNKVTEKGKYVELRCDPISGHTALYWYRQSLGQGPEFLIYFQGTGAADDSGLPNDRFFAVRPEGSVSTLKIQRTERGDSAVYLCASSKNRGRAEAFFGQGTRLTVV.

This clonotype came up a few times. The chain is built from TRBV29-1 and TRBJ2-2; D is perhaps TRBD1 or TRBD2 (5 bases each). Germline assignment: CDR1 SQVTM and CDR2 ANQGSEA. V dropped 2 bases and J dropped 4 bases, with 11 bases sitting between them. The CDR3 sequence is 14 residues long. The CDR3 sequence is CSVERQGVTGELFF. The CDR3 bases are TGCAGCGTTGAAAGGCAGGGAGTCACCGGGGAGCTGTTTTTT.

This clonotype came up many times. V gene TRBV11-1 combines with J gene TRBJ2-2, with a possible D match to TRBD1 (5 bases). The V gene's germline CDR1 is SGHAT and CDR2 FQDESV (reference sequence). The CDR3 consists of 16 residues. The V gene lost 2 bases and the J gene lost 4 bases, with 14 bases spanning the gap. The CDR3 nucleotides are TGTGCCAGCAGCTTATTTGCCAGGGCGAGCACCGGGGAGCTGTTTTTT. This gives the protein CASSLFARASTGELFF.

CDR3 nucleotides: TGTGCCAGCAGCCCCCACCCCCGAGCGGGAGTTGACGAGCAGTACTTC. Translated, it gives CASSPHPRAGVDEQYF. The genes are TRBV7-8 and TRBJ2-7; 8 bases agree with TRBD2. From germline, CDR1 is SGHVS and CDR2 FQNEAQ. The CDR3 loop spans 16 amino acids. The V segment lost 5 bases and the J segment 5 bases; nucleotides outside the gene matches: 14.

This clonotype was recorded many times. The chain employs TRBV27 and TRBJ2-7, with TRBD1 identical over 7 bases. The CDR3 spans 14 residues. The J segment lost 3 bases and the V segment lost 5 bases, leaving 7 bases of the junction unmatched. Germline V CDR1 and CDR2: MNHEY, SMNVEV (reference sequence). The CDR3 is CASSIRQGHYEQYV. The DNA for the CDR3 is TGTGCCAGCAGTATAAGACAGGGTCACTACGAGCAGTACGTC.

The CDR3 region has the DNA TGTGCCAGCAGCTTAGATCTGGGTGGGGAAGCTTTCTTT. Its protein product is CASSLDLGGEAFF. V usage is TRBV11-3 and J usage is TRBJ1-1; no reliable D call. CDR1 is SGHNT, CDR2 YENEEA, per germline. The CDR3 runs to 13 residues. V shed 0 bases and J shed 8 bases, with 10 bases lying between them.

This clonotype was counted ten times or more. This sequence joins TRBV28 and TRBJ2-7; TRBD1 matches at 9 bases. Germline V gene lookup returns CDR1 MDHEN and CDR2 SYDVKM. The V segment lost 3 bases and the J segment 4 bases; nucleotides outside the gene matches: 7. This CDR3 has 15 amino acids. CDR3 coding DNA: TGTGCCAGCAGTTTTCCCACAGGGGGCCTATACGAGCAGTACTTC. Protein: CASSFPTGGLYEQYF.

This clonotype was counted many times. The V call is TRBV7-6, the J call TRBJ2-1, with a tentative D call TRBD2 (5 bases). Germline values: CDR1 SGHVS, CDR2 FNYEAQ. V was trimmed by 5 bases and J by 9 bases, leaving 8 bases between them. This CDR3 is built from 11 residues. The CDR3 is CASSTGSEQFF. In DNA form, the CDR3 reads TGTGCCAGCAGCACGGGGTCTGAGCAGTTCTTC.

This clonotype was seen repeatedly, ten times or more. The chain is built from TRBV24-1 and TRBJ1-2; D uncertain. The V gene lost 5 bases and the J gene lost 6 bases, with 21 bases spanning the gap. CDR1 KGHDR and CDR2 SFDVKD come from the germline V gene. CDR3 length: 16 amino acids. The CDR3 sequence: CATSGGTATNFDGYTF. DNA for the CDR3: TGTGCCACCAGTGGCGGCACCGCAACTAATTTTGATGGCTACACCTTC.

This clonotype was recorded many times. V usage is TRBV12-3 or TRBV12-4 and J usage is TRBJ2-5, with 11 bases identical to TRBD2. The CDR3 is 18 amino acids. Losses at the gene ends were 1 base for V and 4 bases for J; bases not matched to a gene: 11. CDR3 coding DNA: TGTGCCAGCAGTTTAGGGGCCCGGGGTAGCGGGAGGGTAGAGACCCAGTACTTC. It specifies CASSLGARGSGRVETQYF.

This sequence joins TRBV29-1 and TRBJ2-1, with 11 bases identical to TRBD2. The V gene end was trimmed by 6 bases and the J gene end by 10 bases; junction bases not matched to a gene: 14. This CDR3 spans 15 amino acids. Germline V gene data show CDR1 as SQVTM and CDR2 as ANQGSEA. CDR3 sequence reads: CSVTLGTSGSREQFF. The CDR3 DNA follows: TGCAGCGTGACACTCGGGACTAGCGGATCCAGAGAGCAGTTCTTC.